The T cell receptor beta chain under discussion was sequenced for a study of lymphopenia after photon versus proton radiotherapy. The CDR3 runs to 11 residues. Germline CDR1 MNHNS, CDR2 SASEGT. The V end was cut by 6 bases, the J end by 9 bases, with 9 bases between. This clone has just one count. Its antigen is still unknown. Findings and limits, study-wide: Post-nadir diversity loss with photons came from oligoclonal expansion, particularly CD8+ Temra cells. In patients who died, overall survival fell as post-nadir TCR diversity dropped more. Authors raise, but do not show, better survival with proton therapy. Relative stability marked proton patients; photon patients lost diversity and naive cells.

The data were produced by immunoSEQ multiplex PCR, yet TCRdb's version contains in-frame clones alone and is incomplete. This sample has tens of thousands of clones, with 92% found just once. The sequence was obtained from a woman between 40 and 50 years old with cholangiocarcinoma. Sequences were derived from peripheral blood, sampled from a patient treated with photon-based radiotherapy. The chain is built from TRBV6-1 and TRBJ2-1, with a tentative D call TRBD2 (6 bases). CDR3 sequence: CASSRGAEQFF. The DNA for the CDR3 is TGTGCCAGCAGCCGCGGGGCTGAGCAGTTCTTC.